This TCR beta chain is from a study of human T cells and chemical hapten exposure. CDR1 is MNHNS, CDR2 SASEGT, per germline. CDR3 length: 15 residues. The V end lost 10 bases, the J end lost 5 bases, and 24 bases lay between the germline ends. Time point denoted: patch test 2, 6 weeks after DPC sensitization. Treatment of the sample: therapeutic diphenylcyclopropenone sensitization with weekly scalp DPC. This clonotype was observed a few times. TCRdb independently ran MiXCR on the RACE reads; one entry per CDR3 protein. The sample contains fewer than 80,000 distinct CDR3 sequences, about a tenth of which appear only once.

Sequencing used whole blood, obtained in connection with sensitization to the hapten diphenylcyclopropenone (DPC). The chain has TRBV6-1 and TRBJ2-7; tentatively, D is TRBD1 or TRBD2 (5 bases each). This clonotype was obtained from a woman in her forties or fifties with alopecia areata. Some clones in this sample may be carry-over from other donors' samples. The CDR3 DNA reads as TGTGCCACCCGGGAACTTAGGGGTACCCGTCACGAGCAGTACTTC. This sequence encodes CATRELRGTRHEQYF.